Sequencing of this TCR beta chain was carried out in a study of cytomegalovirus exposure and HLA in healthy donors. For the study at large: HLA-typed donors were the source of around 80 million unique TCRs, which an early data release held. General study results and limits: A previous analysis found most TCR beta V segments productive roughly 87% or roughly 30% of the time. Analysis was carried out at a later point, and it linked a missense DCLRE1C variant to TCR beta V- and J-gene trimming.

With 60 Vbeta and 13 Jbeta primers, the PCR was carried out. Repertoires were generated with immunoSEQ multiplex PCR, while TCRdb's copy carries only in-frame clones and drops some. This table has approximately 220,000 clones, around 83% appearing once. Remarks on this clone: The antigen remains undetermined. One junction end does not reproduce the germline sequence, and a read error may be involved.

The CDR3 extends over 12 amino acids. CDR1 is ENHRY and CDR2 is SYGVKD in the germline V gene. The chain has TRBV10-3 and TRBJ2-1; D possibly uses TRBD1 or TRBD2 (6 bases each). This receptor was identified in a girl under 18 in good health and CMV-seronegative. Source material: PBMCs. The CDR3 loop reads CAISEGGNKQFF. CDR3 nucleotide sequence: TGTGCCATCAGCGAGGGGGGCAATAAGCAGTTCTTC.